Shown below are 15 T cell receptor beta chains from a single sample sequenced in a study of regulatory T cells in long-lasting Graves disease. The time point here: persistent/refractory GD, antithyroid drugs over 5 years with positive TRAb. PBMC-derived RNA was used for the TCR library. Building of the TCR beta libraries involved iRepertoire HTBI primers and Arm-PCR of CDR3 regions. TCRdb reanalysed the multiplex PCR reads using MiXCR and keeps one entry per CDR3 protein. In the table there are about half a million distinct CDR3 sequences, 20% to 25% of which are singletons. Sequences were derived from peripheral blood mononuclear cells (PBMCs), sampled when the disease was refractory, from a patient treated with antithyroid drugs. These receptors were taken from a female donor with Graves disease.

The chain carries TRBV2 and TRBJ2-7; 11 bases map to TRBD2. The J segment lost 1 base and the V segment lost 5 bases, leaving 4 bases of the junction unmatched. Germline V CDR1 and CDR2: SNHLY, FYNNEI. This CDR3 has 15 residues. CDR3 DNA: TGTGCCAGCAGTTCGACTAGCGGGATTTCCTACGAGCAGTACTTC. This codes for CASSSTSGISYEQYF. Looking up the rest from reference TRBV2 and TRBJ2-7 gives the full variable domain: EPEVTQTPSHQVTQMGQEVILRCVPISNHLYFYWYRQILGQKVEFLVSFYNNEISEKSEIFDDQFSVERPDGSNFTLKIRSTKLEDSAMYFCASSSTSGISYEQYFGPGTRLTVT.

At least ten counts were recorded for this clonotype. This chain uses TRBV6-1 with TRBJ2-2; D call uncertain. From germline, CDR1 is MNHNS and CDR2 SASEGT. CDR3 length equals 13 residues. Trimming removed 7 bases from V and 3 bases from J, with 9 bases in between. In DNA, the CDR3 is TGTGCCAGCACCCAAAGATACACCGGGGAGCTGTTTTTT. Residues: CASTQRYTGELFF.

This chain uses TRBV3-1 with TRBJ1-2, with D uncertain. The germline V gene has CDR1 LGHDT and CDR2 YNNKEL (reference sequence). With 6 bases removed from V and 1 base from J, the gap between germline ends came to 15 bases. The CDR3 loop spans 15 amino acids. The CDR3 protein is CASSLGIRHNYGYTF. Written as DNA, the CDR3 is TGTGCCAGCAGTCTCGGAATCAGGCATAACTATGGCTACACCTTC.

Details on this clonotype: With only one base between it and a far larger clone, this is likely a read error. The gene calls are TRBV2 and TRBJ2-5; D is possibly TRBD1 (6 bases). The CDR3 length is 16 residues. CDR1 and CDR2 from the germline V gene are SNHLY and FYNNEI. The CDR3 here is CASNRATGTFQETQDF. CDR3 bases: TGTGCCAGCAATCGTGCAACTGGGACATTCCAAGAGACCCAGGACTTC. Filled out from reference TRBV2 and TRBJ2-5, the complete variable domain reads EPEVTQTPSHQVTQMGQEVILRCVPISNHLYFYWYRQILGQKVEFLVSFYNNEISEKSEIFDDQFSVERPDGSNFTLKIRSTKLEDSAMYFCASNRATGTFQETQDFGPGTRLLVL.

In the case of this clonotype: Being one base from a much bigger clone, this may be a read error. The J gene is TRBJ1-2, the V gene TRBV7-2, with 8 bases fitting TRBD1. This CDR3 comprises 14 residues. Trimming cost V 5 bases and J 7 bases; bases outside gene matches: 9. CDR1 and CDR2 (germline): SGHTA, FQGNSA. The CDR3 spells CASSTGQVPSGYTF. DNA of the CDR3: TGTGCCAGCAGCACGGGACAGGTTCCCAGTGGCTACACCTTC.

This clonotype was recorded many times. J is TRBJ2-7 and V is TRBV28, with TRBD1 matching 9 bases. The CDR3 totals 14 residues. Germline CDR1 reads MDHEN; CDR2 reads SYDVKM. The V gene end was trimmed by 5 bases and the J gene end by 5 bases; junction bases not matched to a gene: 7. The CDR3 loop reads CASSNLDRGHEQYF. In DNA, the CDR3 is TGTGCCAGCAGTAACCTGGACAGGGGCCACGAGCAGTACTTC.

The chain has TRBV29-1 and TRBJ1-4, with 10 bases that match TRBD1. This CDR3 region has 15 residues. Trimming at V came to 7 bases and at J to 0 bases, leaving 5 bases not matched to a gene. Germline CDR1 reads SQVTM; CDR2 reads ANQGSEA. DNA for the CDR3: TGCAGCGCAGGACAGGGGGGTACAACTAATGAAAAACTGTTTTTT. The encoded protein is CSAGQGGTTNEKLFF.

Ten or more counts support this clonotype. The chain links TRBV2 to TRBJ2-5; TRBD2 agrees at 9 bases. The CDR3 length is 13 residues. The V and J ends lost 7 bases and 5 bases, in that order; junction bases with no gene match: 5. Germline V CDR1 and CDR2: SNHLY, FYNNEI. This chain's CDR3 is CASKPSGTETQYF. The DNA for the CDR3 is TGTGCCAGCAAGCCTAGCGGGACGGAGACCCAGTACTTC.

V is TRBV6-5 and J is TRBJ2-7; D perhaps matches TRBD2 (6 bases). The V end lost 2 bases, the J end lost 4 bases, and 6 bases lay between the germline ends. Germline loops: CDR1 MNHEY, CDR2 SVGAGI. CDR3 size: 12 residues. In DNA, the CDR3 is TGTGCCAGCAGTTACGGGAGGTACGAGCAGTACTTC. It translates to CASSYGRYEQYF.

This clonotype was found many times. The rearrangement joins TRBV25-1 to TRBJ2-7, with 10 bases aligning to TRBD1. With V trimmed by 4 bases and J by 2 bases, 8 bases remained unmatched. CDR1 is MGHDK, CDR2 SYGVNS, per germline. The CDR3 runs to 16 residues. CDR3 residues: CASSGEPGQGPYEQYF. The CDR3 DNA reads as TGTGCCAGCAGTGGCGAACCGGGACAGGGGCCCTACGAGCAGTACTTC.

The gene calls are TRBV2 and TRBJ2-1; TRBD2 agrees at 10 bases. Germline V lookup: CDR1 SNHLY, CDR2 FYNNEI. With V trimmed by 7 bases and J by 4 bases, 7 bases remained unmatched. CDR3 length equals 15 residues. CDR3 sequence (DNA): TGTGCCAGCAAGAGGACTAGCGGTCTTTACAATGAGCAGTTCTTC. Amino acids: CASKRTSGLYNEQFF.

The chain recombines TRBV20-1 with TRBJ1-1, with D tentatively TRBD1 (5 bases). There are 12 residues in the CDR3. The V gene's germline CDR1 is DFQATT and CDR2 SNEGSKA (reference sequence). V was trimmed by 0 bases and J by 4 bases, leaving 6 bases between them. The CDR3 nucleotides read TGCAGTGCTAGAGAGGGGGTCACTGAAGCTTTCTTT. It yields the protein CSAREGVTEAFF.

This clonotype was detected ten times or more. The chain joins TRBV12-3 or TRBV12-4 to TRBJ1-2; the D gene is possibly TRBD1 (6 bases). There are 15 residues in the CDR3. V gave up 5 bases and J gave up 0 bases, with 13 bases separating them. The CDR3 bases are TGTGCCAGCAGTCTAAACAGGGTAGCTAACTATGGCTACACCTTC. It specifies CASSLNRVANYGYTF.

This clonotype was seen at least ten times. The chain links TRBV28 to TRBJ2-5; D possibly corresponds to TRBD2 (5 bases). V lost 3 bases and J lost 5, with 7 bases in between. This CDR3 has 12 amino acids. Germline values: CDR1 MDHEN, CDR2 SYDVKM. This CDR3 is CASSFLAETQYF. The CDR3 DNA reads as TGTGCCAGCAGTTTCCTAGCCGAGACCCAGTACTTC.

Ten or more counts support this clonotype. The chain is built from TRBV2 and TRBJ1-2; D is possibly TRBD1 (6 bases). The CDR3 consists of 13 residues. V was pared by 8 bases and J by 7 bases, with 17 bases between. Germline lookup yields CDR1 SNHLY and CDR2 FYNNEI. CDR3: CASRWYGGGGYTF. The CDR3 coding sequence is TGTGCCAGCCGCTGGTACGGGGGCGGTGGCTACACCTTC.